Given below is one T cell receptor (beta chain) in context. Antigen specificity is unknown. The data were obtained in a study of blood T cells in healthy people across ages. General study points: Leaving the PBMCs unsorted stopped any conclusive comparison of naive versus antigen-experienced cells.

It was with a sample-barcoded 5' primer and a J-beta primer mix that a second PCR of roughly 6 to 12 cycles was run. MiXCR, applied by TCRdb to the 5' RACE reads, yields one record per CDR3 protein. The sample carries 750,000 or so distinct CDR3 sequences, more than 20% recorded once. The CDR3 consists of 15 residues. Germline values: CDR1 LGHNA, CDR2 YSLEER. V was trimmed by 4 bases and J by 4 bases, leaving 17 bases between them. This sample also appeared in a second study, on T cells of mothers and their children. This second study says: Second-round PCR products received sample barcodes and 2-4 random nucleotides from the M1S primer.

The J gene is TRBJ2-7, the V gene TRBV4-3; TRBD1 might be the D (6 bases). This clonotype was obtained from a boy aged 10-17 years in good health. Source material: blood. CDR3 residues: CASSRFWTVAYEQYF. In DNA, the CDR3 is TGCGCCAGCAGCCGTTTTTGGACAGTCGCTTACGAGCAGTACTTC.